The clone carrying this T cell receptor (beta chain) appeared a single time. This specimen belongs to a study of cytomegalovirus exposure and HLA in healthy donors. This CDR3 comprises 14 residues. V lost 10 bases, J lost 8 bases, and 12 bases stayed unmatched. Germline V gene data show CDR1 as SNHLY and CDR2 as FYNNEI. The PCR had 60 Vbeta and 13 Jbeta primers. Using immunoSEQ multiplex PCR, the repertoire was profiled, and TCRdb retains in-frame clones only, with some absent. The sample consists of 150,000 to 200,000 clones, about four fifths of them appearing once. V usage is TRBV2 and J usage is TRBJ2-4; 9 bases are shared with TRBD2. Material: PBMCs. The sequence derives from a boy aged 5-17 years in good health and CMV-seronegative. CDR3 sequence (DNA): TGTGCCACCCATCCAGGGGGACTAGCACACATTCAGTACTTC. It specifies CATHPGGLAHIQYF.